The source of this T cell receptor beta chain is a study of cytotoxic CD8 clonotypes in ibrutinib-treated CLL. Study-level background: Specimens for response were gathered following a median roughly eleven months of therapy, spanning 6 to 36. Study-wide results and limits: Clonality climbed at ibrutinib response, then dropped toward baseline at progression. The times at which samples were taken varied between sustained-remission and progressing patients.

Clones were sequenced by immunoSEQ multiplex PCR, and TCRdb holds only the in-frame ones, with some missing. The sample has roughly 160,000 clones, about 80% seen once. Of note for this clone: Its antigen is unknown.

The receptor was isolated from a human donor with chronic lymphocytic leukemia. Source: PBMCs, taken after 24 months of ibrutinib treatment.

The CDR3 region has the DNA TGTGCCACCAGCAGAGATTATGGAGCGAATGAGCAGTTCTTC. This sequence encodes CATSRDYGANEQFF. This sequence joins TRBV15 and TRBJ2-1; no clear D. Germline V gene data show CDR1 as LNHNV and CDR2 as YYDKDF (reference sequence). CDR3 length: 14 amino acids. Trimming took 0 bases from V and 7 from J, leaving 10 bases between them.